The 13 T cell receptor beta chains given below trace back to one sample, sequenced in a study of regulatory T cells in long-lasting Graves disease. Following extraction of RNA from PBMCs, that RNA was used to make the TCR library. TCRdb analysed the reads with MiXCR anew, one entry per CDR3 protein. The sample lists about 870 distinct CDR3 sequences, about 50% occurring once. The starting material was peripheral blood mononuclear cells (PBMCs), obtained with antithyroid drug treatment, in newly diagnosed or persistent Graves disease (not recorded which). The receptors shown here come from a female donor with Graves disease.

V is TRBV5-1 and J is TRBJ2-3, with 9 bases lining up with TRBD1. CDR1 is SGHRS, CDR2 YFSETQ, per germline. The CDR3 is 14 amino acids. The J segment lost 3 bases and the V segment lost 2 bases, leaving 1 base of the junction unmatched. CDR3 DNA sequence: TGCGCCAGCAGCTTCGGACAGGGGACAGATACGCAGTATTTT. Translation gives CASSFGQGTDTQYF. The full variable domain, in which reference TRBV5-1 and TRBJ2-3 provide the parts outside the CDR3, is KAGVTQTPRYLIKTRGQQVTLSCSPISGHRSVSWYQQTPGQGLQFLFEYFSETQRNKGNFPGRFSGRQFSNSRSEMNVSTLELGDSALYLCASSFGQGTDTQYFGPGTRLTVL.

The genes are TRBV7-9 and TRBJ2-3; no clear D. V lost 5 bases, J lost 1 base, and 4 bases lay in between. The germline gives CDR1 SEHNR, CDR2 FQNEAQ (reference sequence). The CDR3 extends over 12 amino acids. CDR3 in DNA: TGTGCCAGCAGCCTCGGCACAGATACGCAGTATTTT. It codes for CASSLGTDTQYF.

The rearrangement joins TRBV20-1 to TRBJ2-1; a weak D match, TRBD2 (7 bases). V was shortened by 1 base and J by 0 bases, with 10 bases between the two germline ends. The CDR3 runs 15 residues. Per the germline V gene, CDR1 is DFQATT and CDR2 is SNEGSKA (reference sequence). Written as DNA, the CDR3 is TGCAGTGCTAGAGGGGGGGGCTTCTCCTACAATGAGCAGTTCTTC. It specifies CSARGGGFSYNEQFF.

The rearrangement links TRBV27 to TRBJ2-5; the match to TRBD1 covers 9 bases. The CDR3 totals 15 residues. V was clipped by 6 bases and J by 2 bases; unmatched bases: 7. The V gene's germline CDR1 is MNHEY and CDR2 SMNVEV (reference sequence). The CDR3 reads CASRRGQGFQETQYF. The CDR3 region has the DNA TGTGCCAGCAGGAGGGGACAGGGATTTCAAGAGACCCAGTACTTC.

This clonotype was seen only once. The V and J genes are TRBV28 and TRBJ1-2; D is possibly TRBD1 (5 bases). The CDR3 sequence is 13 residues long. With 6 bases removed from V and 4 bases from J, the gap between germline ends came to 12 bases. The germline CDR1 and CDR2 sequences are MDHEN and SYDVKM. The CDR3 region is CASRPGSLYGYTF. CDR3 sequence (DNA): TGTGCCAGCAGGCCAGGGAGCCTCTATGGCTACACCTTC.

The V call is TRBV12-3 or TRBV12-4, the J call TRBJ1-1; a possible D gene is TRBD1 (5 bases). Trimming took off 1 base at V and 3 bases at J, with 9 bases between the two ends. The CDR3 loop spans 14 amino acids. CDR3 sequence reads: CASSLGDWDTEAFF. CDR3 in DNA: TGTGCCAGCAGTTTAGGGGACTGGGACACTGAAGCTTTCTTT.

This clonotype was seen only a few times. The CDR3 DNA sequence: TGTGCCATCAGTGATACTAGCGGGGTTAACACCGGGGAGCTGTTTTTT. It specifies CAISDTSGVNTGELFF. The V gene is TRBV10-3, the J gene TRBJ2-2, with 10 positions matching TRBD2. Trimming removed 3 bases from V and 2 bases from J; junction bases left unmatched: 3. Per germline, CDR1 ENHRY and CDR2 SYGVKD. The CDR3 length is 16 residues.

V and J are TRBV4-1 and TRBJ2-2; 11 bases map to TRBD2. The V and J ends lost 4 bases and 1 base, in that order; junction bases with no gene match: 11. The CDR3 is 19 residues long. Per germline, CDR1 MGHRA and CDR2 YSYEKL. CDR3 DNA sequence: TGCGCCAGCAGCCTAGCTACTCCCGGGACTAGCGGGAACACCGGGGAGCTGTTTTTT. Residues: CASSLATPGTSGNTGELFF.

In DNA, the CDR3 is TGTGCCAGCAGCTCCCTCGGGGGGGGCTCCTACAATGAGCAGTTCTTC. Translated, it gives CASSSLGGGSYNEQFF. The chain joins TRBV7-3 to TRBJ2-1; TRBD2 agrees at 8 bases. Germline CDR1 reads SGHTA; CDR2 reads FQGTGA. CDR3 length: 16 residues. Losses at the gene ends were 4 bases for V and 0 bases for J; bases not matched to a gene: 5.

V is TRBV3-1 and J is TRBJ2-7; tentative D call: TRBD2 (5 bases). In germline, CDR1 is LGHDT, CDR2 YNNKEL (reference sequence). This CDR3 has 16 amino acids. The germline V and J ends were trimmed by 2 bases and 3 bases, with 17 bases remaining between them. The CDR3 DNA sequence: TGTGCCAGCAGCCAATGGGGTGCGGGCGACCACTACGAGCAGTACTTC. Its translation is CASSQWGAGDHYEQYF.

This clonotype has just a few counts. The chain is built from TRBV14 and TRBJ2-1; possible D gene TRBD2, 6 bases. Trimming left V 1 base short and J 8 bases short, with 18 bases between. The CDR3 consists of 16 residues. Germline V lookup: CDR1 SGHDN, CDR2 FVKESK. CDR3 amino acids: CASSQATRGRPDEQFF. The CDR3, as DNA: TGTGCCAGCAGCCAAGCTACGCGGGGACGTCCGGATGAGCAGTTCTTC. Filled out from reference TRBV14 and TRBJ2-1, the complete variable domain reads EAGVTQFPSHSVIEKGQTVTLRCDPISGHDNLYWYRRVMGKEIKFLLHFVKESKQDESGMPNNRFLAERTGGTYSTLKVQPAELEDSGVYFCASSQATRGRPDEQFFGPGTRLTVL.

V usage is TRBV18 and J usage is TRBJ1-6, with D perhaps matching TRBD1 (5 bases). Germline-derived CDR1 and CDR2 are KGHSH and LQKENI. The CDR3 contains 14 residues. Trimming removed 5 bases from V and 4 bases from J, with 9 bases in between. This CDR3 is CASSTGEYNSPLHF. CDR3 coding DNA: TGTGCCAGCTCAACAGGAGAATATAATTCACCCCTCCACTTT. The full variable domain, in which reference TRBV18 and TRBJ1-6 provide the parts outside the CDR3, is NAGVMQNPRHLVRRRGQEARLRCSPMKGHSHVYWYRQLPEEGLKFMVYLQKENIIDESGMPKERFSAEFPKEGPSILRIQQVVRGDSAAYFCASSTGEYNSPLHFGNGTRLTVT.

This chain's CDR3 is CAWSPRATRAEAFF. CDR3 coding DNA: TGTGCCTGGAGTCCCCGGGCCACGCGCGCTGAAGCTTTCTTT. The rearrangement joins TRBV30 to TRBJ1-1, with D uncertain. CDR1 and CDR2 from the germline V gene are GTSNPN and SVGIG (reference sequence). V gave up 2 bases and J gave up 6 bases, with 16 bases separating them. This CDR3 region has 14 residues.